This T cell receptor beta chain stems from a study of cytomegalovirus exposure and HLA in healthy donors. Germline values: CDR1 SEHNR, CDR2 FQNEAQ (reference sequence). The CDR3 is made up of 16 amino acids. J gave up 1 base and V 5 bases, and 8 bases lay outside the gene matches. The sample holds a few counts of this clone. Its antigen is unknown. The PCR employed 60 Vbeta primers together with 13 Jbeta primers. The method was immunoSEQ multiplex PCR; TCRdb's version includes in-frame clones alone and lacks a portion of them. The sample records tens of thousands of clones, 76% being singletons. Study observations and caveats: A highly shared variant cluster was judged a likely technical artifact. Whilst most TCR sequences proved rare, a subset of public TCRs occurred across many donors. Later analysis associated a missense DCLRE1C variant with TCR beta V- and J-gene trimming.

J is TRBJ1-3 and V is TRBV7-9; the match to TRBD1 covers 7 bases. Specimen: PBMCs. The TCR was taken from a man between 18 and 29 years old in good health and CMV-seronegative. The CDR3 loop reads CASSRTTGYSGNTIYF. The CDR3 nucleotides are TGTGCCAGCAGCCGCACGACAGGGTATTCTGGAAACACCATATATTTT. The whole variable domain, remainder taken from reference TRBV7-9 and TRBJ1-3, is DTGVSQNPRHKITKRGQNVTFRCDPISEHNRLYWYRQTLGQGPEFLTYFQNEAQLEKSRLLSDRFSAERPKGSFSTLEIQRTEQGDSAMYLCASSRTTGYSGNTIYFGEGSWLTVV.